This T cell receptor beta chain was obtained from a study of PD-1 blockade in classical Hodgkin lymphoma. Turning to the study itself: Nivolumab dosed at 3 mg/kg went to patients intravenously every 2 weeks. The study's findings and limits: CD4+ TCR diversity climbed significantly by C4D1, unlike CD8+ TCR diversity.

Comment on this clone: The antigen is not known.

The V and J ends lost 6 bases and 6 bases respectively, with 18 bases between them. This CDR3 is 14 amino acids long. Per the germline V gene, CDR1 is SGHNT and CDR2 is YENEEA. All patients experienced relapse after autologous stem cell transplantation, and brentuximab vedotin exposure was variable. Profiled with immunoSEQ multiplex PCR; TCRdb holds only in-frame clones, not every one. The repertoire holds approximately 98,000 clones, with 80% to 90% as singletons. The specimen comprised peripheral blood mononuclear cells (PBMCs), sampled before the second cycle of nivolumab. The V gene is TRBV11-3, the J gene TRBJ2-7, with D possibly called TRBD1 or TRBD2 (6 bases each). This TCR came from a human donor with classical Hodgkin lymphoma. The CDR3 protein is CASRGAGFWAEQYF. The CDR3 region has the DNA TGTGCCAGCAGGGGGGCGGGGTTCTGGGCCGAGCAGTACTTC.